Each of the 17 T cell receptor beta chains below was sequenced from the same sample in a study of beta chain features in type 1 diabetes. The entirety of the isolated RNA underwent reverse transcription, so expressed TCRB transcripts were sequenced. Sequencing used immunoSEQ multiplex PCR; TCRdb keeps in-frame clones, though not all of them. The sample yields about 150,000 clones, 8.1% seen once. The material sequenced was central memory CD4+ T cells from blood. The receptors here all came from a man aged 18 to 30 in good health.

This rearrangement joins TRBV7-2 to TRBJ2-7; 10 positions agree with TRBD2. The junction had 4 bases not matched to a gene; V was cut back by 3 bases and J by 5 bases. Germline V CDR1 and CDR2: SGHTA, FQGNSA. CDR3 size: 14 residues. Here the CDR3 reads CASSLGLANDEQYF. DNA for the CDR3: TGTGCCAGCAGCTTGGGACTAGCGAACGACGAGCAGTACTTC.

This clone came up many times. This CDR3 reads CASSPSWQGSQPQHF. Here the CDR3 DNA reads TGCGCCAGCAGCCCGTCCTGGCAGGGCAGCCAGCCCCAGCATTTT. The chain recombines TRBV4-3 with TRBJ1-5, with D tentatively TRBD1 (5 bases). The germline V gene has CDR1 LGHNA and CDR2 YSLEER. The CDR3 runs 15 residues. V lost 4 bases and J lost 7, with 17 bases in between.

This clone showed up just a few times. This sequence joins TRBV10-3 and TRBJ1-1; unclear D gene. This CDR3 has 11 amino acids. Germline values: CDR1 ENHRY, CDR2 SYGVKD. V dropped 9 bases and J dropped 1 base, with 6 bases sitting between them. CDR3 protein: CAIRQNTEAFF. For the CDR3, the DNA is TGTGCCATTCGACAGAACACTGAAGCTTTCTTT.

This clone was recorded a few times. V usage is TRBV4-2 and J usage is TRBJ2-7; 10 nucleotides align to TRBD1. The germline V gene has CDR1 LGHNA and CDR2 YNFKEQ. The V gene end was trimmed by 8 bases and the J gene end by 7 bases; junction bases not matched to a gene: 14. The length of the CDR3 is 15 residues. CDR3 nucleotides: TGTGCCAGCGGATCCCCCGGGACAGGGGTGAAAGAGCAGTACTTC. It translates to CASGSPGTGVKEQYF.

Only a few counts were recorded for this clone. The J gene is TRBJ1-5, the V gene TRBV7-2; TRBD1 might be the D (6 bases). This CDR3 region has 17 residues. Trimming removed 2 bases at V and 4 bases at J, with 18 bases between. CDR1 SGHTA and CDR2 FQGNSA come from the germline V gene. This CDR3 reads CASSLKSFRQGNQPQHF. The CDR3, as DNA: TGTGCCAGCAGCTTAAAGTCCTTTCGGCAGGGGAATCAGCCCCAGCATTTT.

This clone was recorded a few times. V is TRBV6-1 and J is TRBJ2-5, with D possibly TRBD2 on 6 matching bases. In germline, CDR1 is MNHNS, CDR2 SASEGT. Trimming shortened V by 7 bases and J by 2 bases, and 14 bases separated the two germline ends. The CDR3 runs to 14 residues. The DNA of the CDR3 is TGTGCCAGCACTTTCGGTGCGGGACAAGAGACCCAGTACTTC. Encoded protein: CASTFGAGQETQYF.

This sequence joins TRBV7-3 and TRBJ1-2; possible D gene TRBD1, 6 bases. Trimming pared 5 bases from V and 4 bases from J, leaving 11 bases between. CDR3 length: 13 amino acids. Germline V gene sequence: CDR1 SGHTA, CDR2 FQGTGA. The DNA for the CDR3 is TGTGCCAGCAGCGCACAGGGCGGCTATGGCTACACCTTC. This translates into CASSAQGGYGYTF.

This clone showed up just a few times. V gene TRBV4-2 combines with J gene TRBJ1-6; the D gene is possibly TRBD1 (5 bases). This CDR3 has 16 amino acids. The germline V gene encodes CDR1 LGHNA and CDR2 YNFKEQ. V was shortened by 0 bases and J by 6 bases, with 12 bases between the two germline ends. CDR3 region: CASSQDLAGPNSPLHF. For the CDR3, the DNA is TGTGCCAGCAGCCAAGATTTGGCGGGGCCTAATTCACCCCTCCACTTT.

This clone has a handful of counts. The V and J genes are TRBV6-6 and TRBJ1-2; 7 bases are a match to TRBD1. Unmatched junction bases numbered 2, after V lost 6 bases and J lost 4 bases. Germline assignment: CDR1 MNHNY and CDR2 SVGAGI (reference sequence). This CDR3 has 12 amino acids. CDR3 DNA: TGTGCCAGCAGCGGGACAGTCTATGGCTACACCTTC. It encodes CASSGTVYGYTF.

The chain carries TRBV27 and TRBJ1-5; the match to TRBD1 covers 7 bases. This CDR3 is 15 amino acids long. Looked up from germline, CDR1 is MNHEY and CDR2 is SMNVEV (reference sequence). The ends lost 5 bases at V and 5 bases at J; junction bases unmatched: 9. CDR3 amino acids: CASSASTGYHQPQHF. For the CDR3, the DNA is TGTGCCAGCAGTGCCTCGACAGGGTATCATCAGCCCCAGCATTTT.

This chain uses TRBV7-3 with TRBJ2-4, with 10 positions matching TRBD1. The CDR3 has 15 amino acids. Germline loops: CDR1 SGHTA, CDR2 FQGTGA. J was trimmed by 5 bases and V by 6 bases; bases with no gene match: 7. DNA of the CDR3: TGTGCCAGCAGGTCGACAGGGGGCGCGGAAAACATTCAGTACTTC. Its translation is CASRSTGGAENIQYF.

The genes are TRBV7-2 and TRBJ2-1; 11 nucleotides match TRBD2. The CDR3 has 14 residues. J was trimmed by 7 bases and V by 3 bases; bases with no gene match: 2. Germline loops: CDR1 SGHTA, CDR2 FQGNSA. The CDR3 region has the DNA TGTGCCAGCAGCTTTACTAGCGGGAGTAATGAGCAGTTCTTC. This translates into CASSFTSGSNEQFF.

There are a few counts of this clone. The chain uses TRBV4-3 and TRBJ2-7; 11 bases fit TRBD2. In germline, CDR1 is LGHNA, CDR2 YSLEER. CDR3 length: 16 residues. Trimming removed 2 bases from V and 6 bases from J; junction bases left unmatched: 9. The chain's CDR3 is CASSQHTSGGFGEQYF. CDR3 sequence (DNA): TGCGCCAGCAGCCAACATACTAGCGGGGGCTTCGGCGAGCAGTACTTC.

This clone was counted between two and nine times. CDR3 DNA sequence: TGTGCCAGCAGCTTCGAGGACAGGCAAGCTTTCTTT. The encoded protein is CASSFEDRQAFF. The chain has TRBV7-9 and TRBJ1-1; 7 nucleotides align to TRBD1. V lost 3 bases, J lost 9 bases, and 4 bases stayed unmatched. The V gene's germline CDR1 is SEHNR and CDR2 FQNEAQ (reference sequence). The CDR3 covers 12 residues.

The chain links TRBV30 to TRBJ2-5; D uncertain. CDR3 length equals 13 residues. The V gene lost 4 bases and the J gene lost 0 bases, with 9 bases spanning the gap. CDR1 GTSNPN and CDR2 SVGIG come from the germline V gene (reference sequence). CDR3 loop: CAWIEADQETQYF. CDR3 DNA sequence: TGTGCCTGGATTGAGGCAGACCAAGAGACCCAGTACTTC.

This clone was detected once. The gene calls are TRBV30 and TRBJ1-1, with D possibly being TRBD1 (6 bases). V was trimmed by 0 bases and J by 1 base, leaving 27 bases between them. This CDR3 contains 20 residues. The V gene's germline CDR1 is GTSNPN and CDR2 SVGIG (reference sequence). The CDR3 protein is CAWSVLQSVRLTGPNTEAFF. The CDR3, as DNA: TGTGCCTGGAGTGTACTACAGTCGGTCAGGTTGACAGGACCGAACACTGAAGCTTTCTTT.

This clone was recorded many times. Here the CDR3 DNA reads TGTGCCAGCAGCTTGGAGGGAGGGGACATTCAGTACTTC. Its translation is CASSLEGGDIQYF. The V call is TRBV7-9, the J call TRBJ2-4, with 7 bases lining up with TRBD2. V shed 3 bases, J shed 8 bases, and the junction held 4 bases outside the gene matches. Germline V gene data show CDR1 as SEHNR and CDR2 as FQNEAQ (reference sequence). The CDR3 sequence is 13 residues long.